The clone carrying this T cell receptor beta chain was counted a few times. In germline, CDR1 is MNHEY, CDR2 SMNVEV (reference sequence). The CDR3 is 12 amino acids. Trimming took off 7 bases at V and 8 bases at J, with 14 bases between the two ends. Libraries were prepared by immunoSEQ multiplex PCR; TCRdb keeps only in-frame clonotypes and omits some of them. The sample consists of under 90,000 clones, 93% of them appearing once. The specimen was PBMCs. The chain is built from TRBV27 and TRBJ1-2, with a possible D match to TRBD1 (6 bases). This TCR derives from a man aged 35-49 years with rheumatoid arthritis. This chain's CDR3 is CASKTGPAGYTF. The CDR3 DNA reads as TGTGCCAGCAAGACAGGACCGGCAGGCTACACCTTC.